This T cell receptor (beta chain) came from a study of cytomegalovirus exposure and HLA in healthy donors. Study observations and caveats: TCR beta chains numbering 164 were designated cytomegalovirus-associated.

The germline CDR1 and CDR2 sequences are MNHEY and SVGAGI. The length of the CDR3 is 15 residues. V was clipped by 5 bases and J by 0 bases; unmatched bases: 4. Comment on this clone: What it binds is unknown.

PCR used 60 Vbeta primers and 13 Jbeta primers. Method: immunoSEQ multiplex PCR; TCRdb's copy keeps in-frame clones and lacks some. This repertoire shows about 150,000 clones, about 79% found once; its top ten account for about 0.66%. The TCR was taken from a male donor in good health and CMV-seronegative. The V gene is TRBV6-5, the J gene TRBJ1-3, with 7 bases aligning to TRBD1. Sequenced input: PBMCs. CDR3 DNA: TGTGCCAGCAGTCGGGGGACAGTCTCTGGAAACACCATATATTTT. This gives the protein CASSRGTVSGNTIYF.